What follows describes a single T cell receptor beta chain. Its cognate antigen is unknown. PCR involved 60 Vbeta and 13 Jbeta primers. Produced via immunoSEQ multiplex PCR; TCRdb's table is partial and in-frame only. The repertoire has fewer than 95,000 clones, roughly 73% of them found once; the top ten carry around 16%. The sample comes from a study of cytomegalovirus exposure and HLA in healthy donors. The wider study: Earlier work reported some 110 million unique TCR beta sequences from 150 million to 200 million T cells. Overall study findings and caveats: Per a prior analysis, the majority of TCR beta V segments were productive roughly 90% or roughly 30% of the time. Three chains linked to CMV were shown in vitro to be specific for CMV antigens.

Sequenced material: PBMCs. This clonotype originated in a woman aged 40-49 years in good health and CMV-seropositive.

The CDR3 here is CASSDRLGQGPEKLFF. The CDR3 coding sequence is TGTGCCAGCAGTGATAGATTGGGACAGGGACCCGAAAAACTGTTTTTT. This chain links TRBV2 with TRBJ1-4, with 9 bases matching TRBD1. Trimming removed 3 bases from V and 8 bases from J; junction bases left unmatched: 10. CDR1 is SNHLY, CDR2 FYNNEI, per germline. The CDR3 has 16 amino acids.